The 22 T cell receptor beta chains given below trace back to one sample, sequenced in a study of blood T cell repertoires in COVID-19. Libraries were prepared by immunoSEQ multiplex PCR; TCRdb keeps only in-frame clonotypes and omits some of them. Of roughly 180,000 clones listed, approximately 86% were seen once; the top ten hold 6.9%. Sequenced: peripheral blood. The receptors come from an elderly man with COVID-19, enrolled during active disease.

V is TRBV6-5 and J is TRBJ1-1, with D perhaps TRBD1 (5 bases). The V gene's germline CDR1 is MNHEY and CDR2 SVGAGI. The CDR3 totals 13 residues. V dropped 5 bases and J dropped 4 bases, with 11 bases sitting between them. The DNA for the CDR3 is TGTGCCAGCAGTCCGGGGGGGGGCACTGAAGCTTTCTTT. Translated, it gives CASSPGGGTEAFF.

The V gene is TRBV6-6, the J gene TRBJ1-2; possible D gene TRBD1, 6 bases. Germline values: CDR1 MNHNY, CDR2 SVGAGI (reference sequence). The CDR3 is 15 residues long. V lost 3 bases, J lost 0 bases, and 11 bases lay in between. In nucleotides, the CDR3 is TGTGCCAGCAGTTATCCGGACAGAGCTAACTATGGCTACACCTTC. Its protein is CASSYPDRANYGYTF.

The chain employs TRBV7-8 and TRBJ2-5; 12 bases are shared with TRBD2. CDR3 size: 15 residues. The germline CDR1 and CDR2 sequences are SGHVS and FQNEAQ. Trimming removed 5 bases from V and 7 bases from J; junction bases left unmatched: 8. The CDR3 sequence: CASSPLAGGLGTQYF. The CDR3 bases are TGTGCCAGCAGCCCGCTAGCGGGGGGGCTTGGGACCCAGTACTTC.

The chain combines TRBV5-1 with TRBJ1-2, with 8 nucleotides matching TRBD1. Germline-derived CDR1 and CDR2 are SGHRS and YFSETQ. The V segment lost 4 bases and the J segment 6 bases; nucleotides outside the gene matches: 2. The CDR3 covers 12 residues. Written as DNA, the CDR3 is TGCGCCAGCAGCGAACAGGGGGATGGCTACACCTTC. Translation: CASSEQGDGYTF.

The V gene is TRBV3-1 (or the pseudogene TRBV3-2), the J gene TRBJ1-2, with 10 nucleotides matching TRBD1. With 2 bases clipped from V and 2 bases from J, the junction kept 2 bases outside the gene matches. This CDR3 is built from 15 residues. Germline V gives CDR1 LGHDT, CDR2 YNNKEL (reference sequence). In DNA form, the CDR3 reads TGTGCCAGCAGCCAACCGGGACAGGGGAACTATGGCTACACCTTC. Its protein product is CASSQPGQGNYGYTF.

The gene calls are TRBV7-2 and TRBJ1-5, with unresolved D. Looked up from germline, CDR1 is SGHTA and CDR2 is FQGNSA. CDR3 length: 13 amino acids. Trimming took off 1 base at V and 5 bases at J, with 6 bases between the two ends. Here the CDR3 DNA reads TGTGCCAGCAGCTTAGGAGTTTATCAGCCCCAGCATTTT. Translating gives CASSLGVYQPQHF.

The chain links TRBV3-1 (or the pseudogene TRBV3-2) to TRBJ1-6; D is perhaps TRBD1 (5 bases). The CDR3 is made up of 13 amino acids. Deletions cut 3 bases from V and 13 bases from J, with 13 bases between. Germline V lookup: CDR1 LGHDT, CDR2 YNNKEL (reference sequence). The CDR3 protein is CASSHQFTGPLHF. Here the CDR3 DNA reads TGTGCCAGCAGCCATCAATTTACAGGCCCCCTCCACTTT.

J is TRBJ1-1 and V is TRBV5-1, with a possible D match to TRBD1 (6 bases). Deletions cut 1 base from V and 0 bases from J, with 10 bases between. CDR1 is SGHRS, CDR2 YFSETQ, per germline. This CDR3 comprises 15 residues. The CDR3 loop reads CASSLTDSVNTEAFF. CDR3 coding DNA: TGCGCCAGCAGCTTGACGGACAGCGTGAACACTGAAGCTTTCTTT.

The CDR3 loop is CASSLGQRDTEAFF. Here the CDR3 DNA reads TGCGCCAGCAGCCTGGGACAGCGAGACACTGAAGCTTTCTTT. This chain uses TRBV5-1 with TRBJ1-1, with 7 bases lining up with TRBD1. CDR1 SGHRS and CDR2 YFSETQ come from the germline V gene. The CDR3 is 14 amino acids. Trimming took 4 bases from V and 3 from J; bases not matched to a gene: 6.

The chain uses TRBV6-5 and TRBJ1-4, with 9 bases identical to TRBD1. Germline values: CDR1 MNHEY, CDR2 SVGAGI. V lost 6 bases to trimming and J lost 8 bases; unmatched junction nucleotides: 4. The CDR3 consists of 13 residues. The CDR3 is CASSLDRGEKLFF. The DNA for the CDR3 is TGTGCCAGCAGCCTCGACAGGGGGGAAAAACTGTTTTTT.

V and J are TRBV19 and TRBJ2-7, with D perhaps matching TRBD2 (6 bases). Trimming pared 1 base from V and 4 bases from J, leaving 11 bases between. CDR3 length: 14 amino acids. Germline V gene lookup returns CDR1 LNHDA and CDR2 SQIVND (reference sequence). The chain's CDR3 is CASSIGGTPYEQYF. For the CDR3, the DNA is TGTGCCAGTAGTATAGGGGGGACTCCTTACGAGCAGTACTTC.

The chain has TRBV7-3 and TRBJ1-1; TRBD1 might be the D (6 bases). Germline CDR1 reads SGHTA; CDR2 reads FQGTGA. The CDR3 sequence is 13 residues long. With 2 bases removed from V and 4 bases from J, the gap between germline ends came to 8 bases. The DNA of the CDR3 is TGTGCCAGCAGCTTACAGGGGCCCACTGAAGCTTTCTTT. It translates to CASSLQGPTEAFF.

A single count supports this clone. The chain carries TRBV7-6 and TRBJ2-5, with TRBD1 as a possible D gene (6 bases). V lost 3 bases to trimming and J lost 1 base, with 9 bases between them. The CDR3 totals 14 residues. The germline V gene encodes CDR1 SGHVS and CDR2 FNYEAQ. CDR3 coding DNA: TGTGCCAGCAGCTTTTCACAGGGCCAAGAGACCCAGTACTTC. Protein: CASSFSQGQETQYF.

The chain joins TRBV5-6 to TRBJ1-5; D gene uncertain. CDR1 is SGHDT, CDR2 YYEEEE, per germline. V gave up 2 bases and J gave up 0 bases, with 12 bases separating them. The CDR3 loop spans 16 amino acids. CDR3: CASSFAGSYSNQPQHF. CDR3 in DNA: TGTGCCAGCAGCTTCGCGGGGTCCTATAGCAATCAGCCCCAGCATTTT. The variable domain in full, completed from reference TRBV5-6 and TRBJ1-5, reads DAGVTQSPTHLIKTRGQQVTLRCSPKSGHDTVSWYQQALGQGPQFIFQYYEEEERQRGNFPDRFSGHQFPNYSSELNVNALLLGDSALYLCASSFAGSYSNQPQHFGDGTRLSIL.

This chain links TRBV4-3 with TRBJ1-2; no clear D gene. This CDR3 is 14 amino acids long. V dropped 6 bases and J dropped 0 bases, with 11 bases sitting between them. From germline, CDR1 is LGHNA and CDR2 YSLEER. This CDR3 is CASSYRGTNYGYTF. CDR3 nucleotide sequence: TGCGCCAGCAGTTATCGGGGAACTAACTATGGCTACACCTTC.

This chain joins TRBV28 and TRBJ1-1; 10 nucleotides align to TRBD1. The CDR3 loop spans 14 amino acids. Germline CDR1 and CDR2: MDHEN and SYDVKM. With V trimmed by 3 bases and J by 5 bases, 3 bases remained unmatched. The CDR3 protein is CASSLTGGETEAFF. The CDR3 DNA sequence: TGTGCCAGCAGTTTGACAGGGGGCGAAACTGAAGCTTTCTTT.

Points on this clone: The same CDR3 arises from other DNA sequences in this sample as well. In DNA, the CDR3 is TGTGCCAGTAGGGAGTCCACAGATACGCAGTATTTT. This translates into CASRESTDTQYF. The V gene is TRBV19, the J gene TRBJ2-3; D not resolved. Trimming removed 6 bases from V and 2 bases from J, with 6 bases in between. This CDR3 region has 12 residues. Germline V gene sequence: CDR1 LNHDA, CDR2 SQIVND (reference sequence).

The chain recombines TRBV7-2 with TRBJ1-2, with D possibly being TRBD1 (5 bases). The germline V and J ends were trimmed by 1 base and 4 bases, with 16 bases remaining between them. The CDR3 has 16 residues. Per germline, CDR1 SGHTA and CDR2 FQGNSA. CDR3: CASSLGVGPHLYGYTF. The CDR3 DNA reads TGTGCCAGCAGCTTAGGCGTGGGGCCCCATCTCTATGGCTACACCTTC.

The chain recombines TRBV3-1 (or the pseudogene TRBV3-2) with TRBJ1-4; D ambiguous. This CDR3 has 13 residues. Trimming stripped 2 bases from V and 8 bases from J, with 9 bases between. In germline, CDR1 is LGHDT, CDR2 YNNKEL (reference sequence). The CDR3 protein is CASSQPGSEKLFF. The CDR3 nucleotides are TGTGCCAGCAGCCAACCGGGTTCAGAAAAACTGTTTTTT.

The genes are TRBV9 and TRBJ2-5; 11 bases are shared with TRBD2. With 3 bases clipped from V and 7 bases from J, the junction kept 5 bases outside the gene matches. The CDR3 runs 14 residues. Germline CDR1 SGDLS, CDR2 YYNGEE. CDR3 loop: CASSAAGTSGTQYF. DNA of the CDR3: TGTGCCAGCAGCGCCGCCGGGACTAGCGGGACCCAGTACTTC.

The chain joins TRBV7-2 to TRBJ1-3; D unclear. This CDR3 has 13 amino acids. V dropped 5 bases and J dropped 4 bases, with 9 bases sitting between them. Germline V gene lookup returns CDR1 SGHTA and CDR2 FQGNSA. Here the CDR3 reads CASSHATGNTIYF. The CDR3 nucleotides are TGTGCCAGCAGCCACGCCACAGGAAACACCATATATTTT.

The V call is TRBV15, the J call TRBJ1-1; D is possibly TRBD1 (5 bases). The V gene lost 0 bases and the J gene lost 2 bases, with 10 bases spanning the gap. The CDR3 consists of 15 residues. The germline CDR1 and CDR2 sequences are LNHNV and YYDKDF (reference sequence). CDR3 DNA sequence: TGTGCCACCAGCAGAGACGGGGGGAAAAACACTGAAGCTTTCTTT. This translates into CATSRDGGKNTEAFF.